Here is one T cell receptor beta chain with its context. The V end was cut by 4 bases, the J end by 6 bases, with 12 bases between. The CDR3 consists of 14 residues. Germline-derived CDR1 and CDR2 are LGHNA and YNFKEQ. Method: immunoSEQ multiplex PCR; TCRdb's copy keeps in-frame clones and lacks some. This sample carries around 480,000 clones, about nine tenths of them seen once, and the ten largest clones take roughly 12%. The Seattle patients joined while their infection was active and were tracked longitudinally afterward. The source of the sample is a study of blood T cell repertoires in COVID-19. Across the whole study: COVID-19 samples from acute and convalescent phases originated in the United States, Italy and Spain.

The clonotype comes from a woman aged 45 to 65 with COVID-19, enrolled during active disease. The chain employs TRBV4-2 and TRBJ2-2; D is possibly TRBD1 (5 bases). Material for sequencing was peripheral blood. This chain's CDR3 is CASSPPPRAGELFF. CDR3 sequence (DNA): TGTGCCAGCAGCCCCCCTCCCAGGGCCGGGGAGCTGTTTTTT.